The source of this T cell receptor (beta chain) is a study of CD8 T cells in Susac syndrome. Negative magnetic isolation gave CD8+ and CD4+ cells; FACS enriched CD8+ TEMRA. General study points: The TCR sequencing and HLA analysis in the study involved a relatively small number of individuals, as the study acknowledged.

Random hexamers primed reverse transcription of about 0.45 to 1 ug RNA. The CDR3 of TCR beta was amplified by immunoSEQ multiplex PCR across 54 Vbeta and 13 Jbeta. TCRdb used MiXCR to reprocess the immunoSEQ multiplex PCR reads, holding one entry per CDR3 protein. Among approximately 110,000 distinct CDR3 sequences, about 92% were seen once, and the ten largest hold roughly 0.31%. This CDR3 is built from 16 residues. The germline V gene encodes CDR1 SGDLS and CDR2 YYNGEE. With respect to this clonotype: Its antigen is as yet unknown. A read error may produce the germline difference seen at one junction end.

The sequencing sample was made of CD8+ T cells from PBMCs. The chain uses TRBV9 and TRBJ2-1, with TRBD2 identical over 8 bases. This clonotype was obtained from a human donor with multiple sclerosis. Written as DNA, the CDR3 is TGTGCCAGCAGCGTATGGAGCGGGAGTTCCTGCAATGAGCAGTTCTTC. Translation: CASSVWSGSSCNEQFF.